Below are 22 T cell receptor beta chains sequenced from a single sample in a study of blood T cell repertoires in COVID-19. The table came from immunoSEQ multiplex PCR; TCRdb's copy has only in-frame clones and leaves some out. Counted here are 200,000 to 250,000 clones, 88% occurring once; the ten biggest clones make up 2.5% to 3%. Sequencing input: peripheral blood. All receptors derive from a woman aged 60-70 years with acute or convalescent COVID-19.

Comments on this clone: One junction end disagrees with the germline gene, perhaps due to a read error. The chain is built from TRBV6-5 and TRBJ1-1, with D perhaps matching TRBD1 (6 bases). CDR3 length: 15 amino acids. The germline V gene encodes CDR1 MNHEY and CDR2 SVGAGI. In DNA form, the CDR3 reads TGTGCCAGCAGTTCCTTTACAGGGAGAAACAGTGAAGCTTTCTTT. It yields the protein CASSSFTGRNSEAFF.

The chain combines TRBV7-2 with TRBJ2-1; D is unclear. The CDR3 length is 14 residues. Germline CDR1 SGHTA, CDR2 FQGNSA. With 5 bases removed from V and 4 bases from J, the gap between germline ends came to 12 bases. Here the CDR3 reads CASSHYQVYNEQFF. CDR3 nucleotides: TGTGCCAGCAGCCATTATCAGGTTTACAATGAGCAGTTCTTC.

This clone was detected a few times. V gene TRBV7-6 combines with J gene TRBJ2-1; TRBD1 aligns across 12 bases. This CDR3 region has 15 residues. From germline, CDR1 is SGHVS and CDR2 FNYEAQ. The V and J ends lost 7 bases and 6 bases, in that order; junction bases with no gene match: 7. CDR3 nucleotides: TGTGCCAGCACACCCGGGACAGGGGGCTCCAATGAGCAGTTCTTC. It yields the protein CASTPGTGGSNEQFF.

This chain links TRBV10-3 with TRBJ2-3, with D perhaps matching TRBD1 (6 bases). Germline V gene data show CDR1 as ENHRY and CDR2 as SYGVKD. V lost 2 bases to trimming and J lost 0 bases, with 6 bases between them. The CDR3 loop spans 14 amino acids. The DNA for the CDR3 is TGTGCCATCAGTGAGGGACAGAGCACAGATACGCAGTATTTT. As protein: CAISEGQSTDTQYF.

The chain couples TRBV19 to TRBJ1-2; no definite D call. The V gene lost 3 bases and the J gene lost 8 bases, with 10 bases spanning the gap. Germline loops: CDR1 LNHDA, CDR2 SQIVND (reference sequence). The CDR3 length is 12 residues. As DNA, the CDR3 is TGTGCCAGTAGTATCGGGGAAGGAGGCTACACCTTC. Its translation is CASSIGEGGYTF.

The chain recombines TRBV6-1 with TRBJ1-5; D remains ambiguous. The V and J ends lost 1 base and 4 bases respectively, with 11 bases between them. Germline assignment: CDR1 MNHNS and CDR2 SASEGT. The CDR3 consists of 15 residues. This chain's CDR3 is CASSEGVTGNQPQHF. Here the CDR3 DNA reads TGTGCCAGCAGTGAAGGAGTGACGGGAAATCAGCCCCAGCATTTT.

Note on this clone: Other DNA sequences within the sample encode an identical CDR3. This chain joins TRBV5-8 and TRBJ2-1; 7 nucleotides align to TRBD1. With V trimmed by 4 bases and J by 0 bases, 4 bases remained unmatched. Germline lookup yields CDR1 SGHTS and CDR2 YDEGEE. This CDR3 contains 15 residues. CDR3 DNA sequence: TGTGCCAGCAGCCTGGGACAGAGCTCCTACAATGAGCAGTTCTTC. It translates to CASSLGQSSYNEQFF.

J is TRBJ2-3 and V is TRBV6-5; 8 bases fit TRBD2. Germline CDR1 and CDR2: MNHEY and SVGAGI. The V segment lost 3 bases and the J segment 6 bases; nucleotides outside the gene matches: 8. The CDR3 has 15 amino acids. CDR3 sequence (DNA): TGTGCCAGCAGTTATCCAGCGGGAGTTGGTGATACGCAGTATTTT. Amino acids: CASSYPAGVGDTQYF.

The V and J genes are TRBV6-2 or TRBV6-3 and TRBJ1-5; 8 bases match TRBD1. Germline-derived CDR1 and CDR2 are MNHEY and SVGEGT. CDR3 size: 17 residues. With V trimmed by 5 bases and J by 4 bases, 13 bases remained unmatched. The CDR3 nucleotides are TGTGCCAGCAGTACCTCGACGTTGACAGGGGAAAATCAGCCCCAGCATTTT. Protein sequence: CASSTSTLTGENQPQHF.

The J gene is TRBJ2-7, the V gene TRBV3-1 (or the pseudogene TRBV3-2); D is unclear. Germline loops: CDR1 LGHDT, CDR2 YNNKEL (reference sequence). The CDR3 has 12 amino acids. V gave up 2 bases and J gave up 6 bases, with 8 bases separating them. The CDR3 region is CASSQRVSEQYF. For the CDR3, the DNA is TGTGCCAGCAGCCAACGCGTTAGCGAGCAGTACTTC.

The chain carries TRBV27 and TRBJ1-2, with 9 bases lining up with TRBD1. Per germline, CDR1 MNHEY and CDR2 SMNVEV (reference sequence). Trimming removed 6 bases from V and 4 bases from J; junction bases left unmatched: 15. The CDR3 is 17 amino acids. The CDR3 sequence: CASRQLFGTGKTYGYTF. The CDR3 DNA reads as TGTGCCAGCAGACAATTATTCGGGACAGGGAAAACCTATGGCTACACCTTC.

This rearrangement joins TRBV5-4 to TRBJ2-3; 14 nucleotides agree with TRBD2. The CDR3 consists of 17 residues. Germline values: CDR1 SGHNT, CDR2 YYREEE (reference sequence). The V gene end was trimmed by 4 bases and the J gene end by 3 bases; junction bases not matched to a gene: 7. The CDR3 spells CASSPRGLAGGTDTQYF. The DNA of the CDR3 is TGTGCCAGCAGCCCGCGAGGACTAGCGGGGGGAACAGATACGCAGTATTTT.

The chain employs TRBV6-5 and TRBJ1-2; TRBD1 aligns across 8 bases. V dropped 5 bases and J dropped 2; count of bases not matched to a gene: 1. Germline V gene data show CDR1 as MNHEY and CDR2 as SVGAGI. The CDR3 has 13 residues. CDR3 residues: CASSRDRNYGYTF. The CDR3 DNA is TGTGCCAGCAGTCGGGACAGGAACTATGGCTACACCTTC.

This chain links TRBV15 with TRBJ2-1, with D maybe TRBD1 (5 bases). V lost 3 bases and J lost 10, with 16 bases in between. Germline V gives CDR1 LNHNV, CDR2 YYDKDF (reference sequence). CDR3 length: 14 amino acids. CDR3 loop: CATSSPGAGWEQFF. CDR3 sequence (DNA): TGTGCCACCAGCAGCCCTGGGGCAGGGTGGGAGCAGTTCTTC.

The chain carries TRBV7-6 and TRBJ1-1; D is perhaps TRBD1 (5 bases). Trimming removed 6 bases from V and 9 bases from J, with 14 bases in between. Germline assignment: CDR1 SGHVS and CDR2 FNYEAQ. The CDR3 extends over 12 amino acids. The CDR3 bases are TGTGCCAGCAGTTCAGACAGCTACAAAGCTTTCTTT. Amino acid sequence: CASSSDSYKAFF.

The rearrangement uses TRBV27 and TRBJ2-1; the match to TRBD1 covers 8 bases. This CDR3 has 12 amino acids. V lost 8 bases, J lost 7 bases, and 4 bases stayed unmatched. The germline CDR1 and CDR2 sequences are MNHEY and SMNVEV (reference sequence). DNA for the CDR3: TGTGCCAGCCGACAGGGGTGGAATGAGCAGTTCTTC. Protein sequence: CASRQGWNEQFF.

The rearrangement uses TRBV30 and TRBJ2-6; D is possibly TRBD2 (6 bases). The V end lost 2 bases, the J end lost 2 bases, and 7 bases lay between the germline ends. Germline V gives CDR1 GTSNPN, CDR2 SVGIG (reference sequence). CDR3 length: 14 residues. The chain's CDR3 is CAWSQRAGANVLTF. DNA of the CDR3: TGTGCCTGGAGTCAGCGGGCTGGGGCCAACGTCCTGACTTTC.

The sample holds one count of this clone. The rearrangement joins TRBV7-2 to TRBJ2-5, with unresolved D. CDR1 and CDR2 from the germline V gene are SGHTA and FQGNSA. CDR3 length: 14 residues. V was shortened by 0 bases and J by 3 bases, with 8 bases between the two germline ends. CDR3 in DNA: TGTGCCAGCAGCTTAGCCCGAGACAAAGAGACCCAGTACTTC. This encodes CASSLARDKETQYF.

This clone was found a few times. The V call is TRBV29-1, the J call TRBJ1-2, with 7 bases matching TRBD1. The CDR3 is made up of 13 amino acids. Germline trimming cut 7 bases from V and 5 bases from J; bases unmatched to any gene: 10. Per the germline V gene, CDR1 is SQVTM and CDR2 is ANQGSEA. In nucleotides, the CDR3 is TGCAGCGCTGCCACCGGGACAGATTATGGCTACACCTTC. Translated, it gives CSAATGTDYGYTF.

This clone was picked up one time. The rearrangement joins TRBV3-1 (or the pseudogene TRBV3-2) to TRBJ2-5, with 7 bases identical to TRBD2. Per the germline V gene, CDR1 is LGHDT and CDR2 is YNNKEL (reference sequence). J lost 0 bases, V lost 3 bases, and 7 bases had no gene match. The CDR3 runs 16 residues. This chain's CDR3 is CASSHSLAVYQETQYF. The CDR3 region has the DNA TGTGCCAGCAGCCACTCGCTAGCGGTGTACCAAGAGACCCAGTACTTC.

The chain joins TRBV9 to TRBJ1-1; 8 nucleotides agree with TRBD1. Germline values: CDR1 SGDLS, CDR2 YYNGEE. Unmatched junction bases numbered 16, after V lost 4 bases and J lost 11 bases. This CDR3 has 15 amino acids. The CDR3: CASSPTGWGQVGAFF. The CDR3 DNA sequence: TGTGCCAGCAGCCCAACGGGGTGGGGACAGGTGGGCGCTTTCTTT.

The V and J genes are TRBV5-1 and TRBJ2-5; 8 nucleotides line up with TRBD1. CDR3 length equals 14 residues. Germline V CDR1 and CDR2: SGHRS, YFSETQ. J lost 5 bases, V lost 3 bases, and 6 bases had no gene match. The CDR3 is CASSWGQVGETQYF. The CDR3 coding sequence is TGCGCCAGCAGCTGGGGACAGGTGGGGGAGACCCAGTACTTC. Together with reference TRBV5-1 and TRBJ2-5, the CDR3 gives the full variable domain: KAGVTQTPRYLIKTRGQQVTLSCSPISGHRSVSWYQQTPGQGLQFLFEYFSETQRNKGNFPGRFSGRQFSNSRSEMNVSTLELGDSALYLCASSWGQVGETQYFGPGTRLLVL.